A selection of T cell receptor beta chains follows, all from one sample in a study of memory CD4+ T cells and cytomegalovirus serostatus. Generated by immunoSEQ multiplex PCR, the TCRdb table keeps only in-frame clones and is missing some. The data show 40,000 or so clones, over 65% seen once. Input material: memory CD4+ T cells from blood. The receptors were sampled from an adult in good health and CMV-seronegative. Both conserved end residues are part of each CDR3. Fields, in order: D gene, clone size, V gene, J gene, CDR3 DNA, CDR3 protein. A D gene is named only where the DNA matches it firmly. Clone size appears in some rows only: once, few, many, or a class for an expanded clone.

TRBD1	-	TRBV25-1	TRBJ1-1	TGTGCCAGCAGTGACCCCGGGACAGGGACCACTGAAGCTTTCTTT	CASSDPGTGTTEAFF
-	-	TRBV21-1	TRBJ2-7	TGTGCCAGCCCGGTTGGGACAGGCAGGGGCGAGCAGTACTTC	CASPVGTGRGEQYF
-	-	TRBV7-9	TRBJ2-1	TGTGCCAGCAGTTCATTCGGGGAGAATGAGCAGTTCTTC	CASSSFGENEQFF
-	-	TRBV30	TRBJ2-5	TGTGCCTGGAGACGCCCGGGGCAGGTTCGAGAGACCCAGTACTTC	CAWRRPGQVRETQYF
TRBD1	-	TRBV15	TRBJ1-4	TGTGCCACCAGCAGCGAAGGACAGGGCTATGAAAAACTGTTTTTT	CATSSEGQGYEKLFF
TRBD1	-	TRBV6-6	TRBJ1-2	TGTGCCAGCAGTCTCAGGGGGGACTCCTATGGCTACACCTTC	CASSLRGDSYGYTF
-	-	TRBV5-4	TRBJ1-4	TGTGCCAGCAGCTTGGGGGGGCGCGGGGAAGCAACTAATGAAAAACTGTTTTTT	CASSLGGRGEATNEKLFF
TRBD1	-	TRBV19	TRBJ2-5	TGTGCCAGTAGTGCCCGAACAGGGGAAGAGACCCAGTACTTC	CASSARTGEETQYF
-	-	TRBV19	TRBJ1-2	TGTGCCAGTAGTTTCAGCTACAGGGAAGGTGGCTACACCTTC	CASSFSYREGGYTF
-	few	TRBV19	TRBJ1-4	TGTGCCAGTACGAGGGGATTTGGGCTTTCGGCTAATGAAAAACTGTTTTTT	CASTRGFGLSANEKLFF
TRBD1	-	TRBV2	TRBJ2-6	TGTGCCAGCAGTAATCGGGACAGCTACTCTGGGGCCAACGTCCTGACTTTC	CASSNRDSYSGANVLTF
-	-	TRBV30	TRBJ2-7	TGTGCCTGGAGTTTTGGCAGAGGGGCAAACTACGAGCAGTACTTC	CAWSFGRGANYEQYF
-	once	TRBV10-3	TRBJ2-1	TGTGCCATCGGGGGGGCCTCCTACAATGAGCAGTTCTTC	CAIGGASYNEQFF
-	-	TRBV5-5	TRBJ2-7	TGTGCCAGCAGCGTGGACTGGGCCCTACGGGAGTACTTC	CASSVDWALREYF
-	few	TRBV19	TRBJ1-2	TGTGCCAGTAGTATATCCGGAGGATCTAACTATGGCTACACCTTC	CASSISGGSNYGYTF
TRBD1	few	TRBV2	TRBJ2-1	TGTGCCAGCGGCCGTCAGGGGGCGTTCAATGAGCAGTTCTTC	CASGRQGAFNEQFF
-	-	TRBV19	TRBJ1-6	TGTGCCAGTAGTATATCAGGGGATAATTCACCCCTCCACTTT	CASSISGDNSPLHF
-	-	TRBV19	TRBJ1-5	TGTGCCAGTAGTCCTCGCACAGGGCGCCCTAATCAGCCCCAGCATTTT	CASSPRTGRPNQPQHF
-	-	TRBV7-2	TRBJ2-1	TGTGCCAGCAGCTTATCCAGCGGCGCCTCCTACAATGAGCAGTTCTTC	CASSLSSGASYNEQFF
-	-	TRBV13	TRBJ1-2	TGTGCCAGCAGCCCACCTGGGATTAACTATGGCTACACCTTC	CASSPPGINYGYTF
TRBD2	-	TRBV25-1	TRBJ2-2	TGTGCCAGCAGTCGGGGAGGGACCGGGGAGCTGTTTTTT	CASSRGGTGELFF
-	-	TRBV6-5	TRBJ1-2	TGTGCCAGCCACTCCGGGCAGAACTATGGCTACACCTTC	CASHSGQNYGYTF
TRBD1	-	TRBV2	TRBJ1-2	TGTGCCAGCAGAGGCGGACAGGGAAATTTAATTGGCTACACCTTC	CASRGGQGNLIGYTF
-	-	TRBV15	TRBJ2-2	TGTGCCACCAGCAGAGAGGAAACCGGGGAGCTGTTTTTT	CATSREETGELFF